These T cell receptor beta chains were read from a single sample in a study of blood T cells in healthy people across ages. TCRdb re-analysed the 5' RACE reads in MiXCR, keeping a single row per CDR3 protein. The table has about 1.8 million distinct CDR3 sequences, roughly 50% seen once; the top ten hold over 2%. The sequencing input was blood. The receptor source for this set is a woman in her thirties or forties in good health. CDR3s include the opening cysteine and the closing phenylalanine or tryptophan. The D gene is left open where the match is weak. Part of the rows lack a size; the others show once, few, many or a class for expanded clones.

>TRBD1|TRBJ1-5|TRBV20-1|NA
TGCAGTGCTAGAGCTGGGACAGGGGGCTTGATCAATCAGCCCCAGCATTTT
CSARAGTGGLINQPQHF
>TRBD2|TRBJ2-1|TRBV9|once
TGTGCCAGCAGCGTCCTCCTGACAAGTAGCGGGGGGTTATACAATGAGCAGTTCTTC
CASSVLLTSSGGLYNEQFF
>TRBD1|TRBJ2-4|TRBV2|few
TGTGCCAGCAGTGAACCCAGGACAGGGGTAGGGAGGAACATTCAGTACTTC
CASSEPRTGVGRNIQYF
>NA|TRBJ1-4|TRBV7-2|few
TGTGCCAGCAGCTTACGAAGGGCGGAGGAAAAACTGTTTTTT
CASSLRRAEEKLFF
>NA|TRBJ1-2|TRBV4-1|once
TGCGCCAGCAGCCAAAGCTCGGCGGAGGGGAACTATGGCTACACCTTC
CASSQSSAEGNYGYTF
>NA|TRBJ1-4|TRBV7-2|few
TGTGCCAGCAGCCTGCGACACCAACCAACTAATGAAAAACTGTTTTTT
CASSLRHQPTNEKLFF
>NA|TRBJ2-5|TRBV4-1|NA
TGCGCCAGCAGCCTTTCAACAGGGAACCAAGAGACCCAGTACTTC
CASSLSTGNQETQYF
>TRBD2|TRBJ2-3|TRBV5-6|NA
TGTGCCAGCAGCTTCGGACTAGCGGGGTCGGGAGATACGCAGTATTTT
CASSFGLAGSGDTQYF
>NA|TRBJ1-2|TRBV2|NA
TGTGCCAGCAATGGTGGGTGGTACTACACCTTC
CASNGGWYYTF
>NA|TRBJ2-3|TRBV4-3|NA
TGCGCCAGCAGCCTCCAAATGCCAACCCGGACCGTTTTAAGCACAGATACGCAGTATTTT
CASSLQMPTRTVLSTDTQYF
>NA|TRBJ1-2|TRBV6-1|few
TGTGCCAGCAGTGCCCAGGGGAAATATGGCTACACCTTC
CASSAQGKYGYTF
>NA|TRBJ2-4|TRBV7-9|few
TGTGCCAGCAGCGCCCGGGGGCAAAACATTCAGTACTTC
CASSARGQNIQYF
>TRBD2|TRBJ2-1|TRBV27|NA
TGTGCCAGCAGTTTATTCGTGGCTAGCGGGGGTGATGACAATGAGCAGTTCTTC
CASSLFVASGGDDNEQFF
>TRBD1|TRBJ1-2|TRBV12-3/TRBV12-4|NA
TGTGCCAGCAGTTTAGCACGGGACAGCTCTAACGATGGCTACACCTTC
CASSLARDSSNDGYTF
>TRBD2|TRBJ2-1|TRBV6-1|NA
TGTGCCAGCACTAGCGGCCCCTACGAGCAGTTCTTC
CASTSGPYEQFF
>NA|TRBJ1-1|TRBV29-1|NA
TGCAGCGTTGTGAGGTCGAGCGGCACTGAAGCTTTCTTT
CSVVRSSGTEAFF
>NA|TRBJ2-5|TRBV6-5|NA
TGTGCCAGCAGTTACGTTCCAGGCGGAGAGACCCAGTACTTC
CASSYVPGGETQYF
>NA|TRBJ2-5|TRBV9|few
TGTGCCAGCAGCAAACAGGAGTGGGAGACCCAGTACTTC
CASSKQEWETQYF
>NA|TRBJ2-4|TRBV18|NA
TGTGCCAGCTCACCAAGGGAGGTAGCCAAAAACATTCGGTACTTC
CASSPREVAKNIRYF
>TRBD2|TRBJ2-4|TRBV20-1|NA
TGCAGTGCTAGGGAAATGGGACTAGCGGGGAGACTAGCCAAAAACATTCAGTACTTC
CSAREMGLAGRLAKNIQYF
>NA|TRBJ2-1|TRBV28|NA
TGTGCCAGCAGCTCGGCAGCAGGGCCCACCTACAATGAGCAGTTCTTC
CASSSAAGPTYNEQFF